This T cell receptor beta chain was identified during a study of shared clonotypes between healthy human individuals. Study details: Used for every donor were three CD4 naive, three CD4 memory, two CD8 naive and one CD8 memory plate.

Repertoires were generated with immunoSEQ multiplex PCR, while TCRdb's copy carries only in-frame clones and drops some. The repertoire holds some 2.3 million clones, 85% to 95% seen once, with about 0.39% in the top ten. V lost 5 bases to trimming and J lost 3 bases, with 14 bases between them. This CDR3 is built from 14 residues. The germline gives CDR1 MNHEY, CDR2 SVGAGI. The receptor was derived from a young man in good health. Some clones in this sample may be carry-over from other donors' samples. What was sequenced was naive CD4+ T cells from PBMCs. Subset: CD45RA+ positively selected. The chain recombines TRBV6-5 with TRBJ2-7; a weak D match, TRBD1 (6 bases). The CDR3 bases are TGTGCCAGCAGTAAACGGGACAAGTACTACGAGCAGTACTTC. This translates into CASSKRDKYYEQYF.